One and the same sample provided the 25 T cell receptor beta chains below, sequenced in a study of control samples from healthy donors and cancer patients. Assay used: immunoSEQ multiplex PCR; TCRdb lists only in-frame clones, some missing. The sample lists tens of thousands of clones; roughly 90% were seen once. The sample taken for sequencing was blood. Source of these receptors: a man aged 50 or older in good health.

The chain is built from TRBV14 and TRBJ2-2; D gene unclear. V was shortened by 4 bases and J by 6 bases, with 9 bases between the two germline ends. Germline V gene sequence: CDR1 SGHDN, CDR2 FVKESK. The CDR3 spans 13 residues. The DNA for the CDR3 is TGTGCCAGCAGCCCCAGGTCCGCCGGGGAGCTGTTTTTT. This gives the protein CASSPRSAGELFF.

The chain couples TRBV19 to TRBJ2-2; TRBD2 might be the D (5 bases). The V end lost 5 bases, the J end lost 3 bases, and 10 bases lay between the germline ends. There are 14 residues in the CDR3. The germline V gene has CDR1 LNHDA and CDR2 SQIVND (reference sequence). The CDR3 DNA reads as TGTGCCAGTAGTGTGGACTGGGACACCGGGGAGCTGTTTTTT. Translating it yields CASSVDWDTGELFF.

This chain joins TRBV3-1 (or the pseudogene TRBV3-2) and TRBJ2-7; no definite D call. Trimming left V 1 base short and J 4 bases short, with 5 bases between. The CDR3 runs 12 residues. The germline V gene encodes CDR1 LGHDT and CDR2 YNNKEL (reference sequence). DNA for the CDR3: TGTGCCAGCAGCCAAGTCCGGTACGAGCAGTACTTC. It yields the protein CASSQVRYEQYF.

This clone was seen just once. V and J are TRBV6-5 and TRBJ2-5, with D possibly being TRBD1 or TRBD2 (5 bases each). The germline V gene encodes CDR1 MNHEY and CDR2 SVGAGI. CDR3 length: 12 amino acids. Trimming cost V 6 bases and J 5 bases, with 10 bases left between them. CDR3 residues: CASSGREETQYF. CDR3 in DNA: TGTGCCAGCAGCGGCAGGGAGGAGACCCAGTACTTC.

The chain joins TRBV5-1 to TRBJ2-2; D assignment may be TRBD1 or TRBD2 (5 bases each). The ends were cut back, 5 bases at V and 0 bases at J, with 8 bases in the middle. The germline CDR1 and CDR2 sequences are SGHRS and YFSETQ. The CDR3 has 14 amino acids. The CDR3 is CASRRGTNTGELFF. CDR3 bases: TGCGCCAGCAGGAGGGGAACGAACACCGGGGAGCTGTTTTTT.

The chain employs TRBV29-1 and TRBJ1-4, with D maybe TRBD1 (6 bases). From germline, CDR1 is SQVTM and CDR2 ANQGSEA. V gave up 6 bases and J gave up 5 bases, with 16 bases separating them. The CDR3 is 14 residues long. CDR3 loop: CSVGGRGGNEKLFF. CDR3 DNA sequence: TGCAGCGTCGGCGGGAGGGGGGGCAATGAAAAACTGTTTTTT.

The chain combines TRBV27 with TRBJ1-2; 7 bases map to TRBD1. The germline V gene has CDR1 MNHEY and CDR2 SMNVEV (reference sequence). This CDR3 has 14 residues. Losses at the gene ends were 6 bases for V and 7 bases for J; bases not matched to a gene: 11. CDR3 DNA: TGTGCCAGCAGGAGGGGGCCCGTTATTGGTGGCTACACCTTC. Protein product: CASRRGPVIGGYTF.

This chain uses TRBV30 with TRBJ1-1; TRBD1 is a possible D gene (6 bases). This CDR3 comprises 13 residues. V shed 3 bases and J shed 3 bases, with 11 bases lying between them. The germline CDR1 and CDR2 sequences are GTSNPN and SVGIG (reference sequence). The CDR3 loop is CAWRDGQYTEAFF. CDR3 nucleotide sequence: TGTGCCTGGAGAGACGGACAGTACACTGAAGCTTTCTTT.

The gene calls are TRBV9 and TRBJ2-3; possibly TRBD1 or TRBD2 for D (7 bases each). V lost 4 bases and J 6 bases, leaving 24 bases between the germline ends. Germline CDR1 and CDR2: SGDLS and YYNGEE. This CDR3 has 17 residues. The CDR3 region is CASSLTPSGGGQDTQYF. For the CDR3, the DNA is TGTGCCAGCAGCCTTACCCCTAGCGGAGGGGGCCAGGATACGCAGTATTTT.

This clone was detected only a few times. The rearrangement uses TRBV19 and TRBJ2-7, with D possibly matching TRBD2 (5 bases). V was trimmed by 5 bases and J by 9 bases, leaving 17 bases between them. Germline assignment: CDR1 LNHDA and CDR2 SQIVND (reference sequence). The CDR3 covers 13 residues. CDR3 protein: CASSWTEDTVQYF. In nucleotides, the CDR3 is TGTGCCAGTAGTTGGACGGAGGATACGGTGCAGTACTTC.

The chain couples TRBV7-2 to TRBJ1-4; 10 bases are a match to TRBD1. J was trimmed by 9 bases and V by 5 bases; bases with no gene match: 12. CDR3 size: 16 residues. The germline V gene encodes CDR1 SGHTA and CDR2 FQGNSA. The CDR3 reads CASSPGHGQGVKKLFF. As DNA, the CDR3 is TGTGCCAGCAGCCCAGGGCATGGACAGGGGGTGAAAAAACTGTTTTTT.

The V gene is TRBV18, the J gene TRBJ2-3; 9 bases map to TRBD1. Germline-derived CDR1 and CDR2 are KGHSH and LQKENI. J lost 5 bases, V lost 2 bases, and 5 bases had no gene match. This CDR3 has 15 amino acids. The CDR3 DNA reads TGTGCCAGCTCACCATTTAGGACAGGGGAAGATACGCAGTATTTT. It is translated as CASSPFRTGEDTQYF.

The table lists this clone with a few counts. The chain carries TRBV6-1 and TRBJ2-5; D remains ambiguous. This CDR3 spans 11 amino acids. V lost 2 bases and J 6 bases, leaving 4 bases between the germline ends. Germline assignment: CDR1 MNHNS and CDR2 SASEGT. The CDR3 reads CASSESQTQYF. The DNA of the CDR3 is TGTGCCAGCAGTGAAAGTCAGACCCAGTACTTC.

CDR3 residues: CASSLARGRANEQFF. CDR3 in DNA: TGTGCCAGCAGCTTAGCTAGGGGAAGGGCCAATGAGCAGTTCTTC. This chain links TRBV7-9 with TRBJ2-1, with D possibly being TRBD1 (5 bases). The ends were cut back, 0 bases at V and 6 bases at J, with 12 bases in the middle. This CDR3 region has 15 residues. Germline-derived CDR1 and CDR2 are SEHNR and FQNEAQ (reference sequence).

The V call is TRBV10-3, the J call TRBJ1-2; TRBD1 is a possible D gene (6 bases). Germline loops: CDR1 ENHRY, CDR2 SYGVKD. The CDR3 is 15 residues long. Trimming took off 3 bases at V and 8 bases at J, with 19 bases between the two ends. The CDR3 DNA sequence: TGTGCCATCAGTGAACCAGGGGTTTGGGGGAAGGGCTACACCTTC. Residues: CAISEPGVWGKGYTF.

The rearrangement joins TRBV5-1 to TRBJ2-5, with 14 positions matching TRBD2. The CDR3 sequence is 17 residues long. Unmatched junction bases numbered 4, after V lost 1 base and J lost 2 bases. Per germline, CDR1 SGHRS and CDR2 YFSETQ. The DNA for the CDR3 is TGCGCCAGCAGCTTGACGGGGACTAGCGGGGGACAAGAGACCCAGTACTTC. Translated, it gives CASSLTGTSGGQETQYF.

In DNA, the CDR3 is TGTGCCAGCTCGCCGTACAGGATTACTGGAAACACCATATATTTT. This codes for CASSPYRITGNTIYF. The chain couples TRBV18 to TRBJ1-3; a weak D match, TRBD1 (5 bases). CDR3 length: 15 residues. The germline V gene has CDR1 KGHSH and CDR2 LQKENI. V was clipped by 6 bases and J by 2 bases, with 14 bases between them.

CDR3 sequence: CASSEWGGDTEAFF. In DNA, the CDR3 is TGTGCCAGCAGTGAATGGGGAGGGGACACTGAAGCTTTCTTT. The gene calls are TRBV25-1 and TRBJ1-1; D is possibly TRBD1 (5 bases). V was trimmed by 1 base and J by 3 bases, leaving 9 bases between them. The CDR3 runs to 14 residues. Looked up from germline, CDR1 is MGHDK and CDR2 is SYGVNS.

The genes are TRBV5-6 and TRBJ1-1; D is uncertain. The CDR3 is 13 amino acids. Per the germline V gene, CDR1 is SGHDT and CDR2 is YYEEEE. The ends were cut back, 0 bases at V and 5 bases at J, with 8 bases in the middle. CDR3 DNA: TGTGCCAGCAGCTTGGCCGGGCAGACTGAAGCTTTCTTT. As protein: CASSLAGQTEAFF.

The V gene is TRBV7-2, the J gene TRBJ1-2; possible D gene TRBD1, 6 bases. The germline V and J ends were trimmed by 3 bases and 1 base, with 9 bases remaining between them. The CDR3 is 14 amino acids. The germline CDR1 and CDR2 sequences are SGHTA and FQGNSA. The CDR3 loop is CASSFRQVNYGYTF. For the CDR3, the DNA is TGTGCCAGCAGCTTCCGACAGGTTAACTATGGCTACACCTTC.

V gene TRBV2 combines with J gene TRBJ1-2; D is ambiguous. The CDR3 extends over 13 amino acids. The germline CDR1 and CDR2 sequences are SNHLY and FYNNEI. Trimming removed 6 bases from V and 4 bases from J, with 12 bases in between. The chain's CDR3 is CASREADLYGYTF. The CDR3 DNA reads TGTGCCAGCAGAGAGGCAGACCTCTATGGCTACACCTTC. Full variable domain (remainder filled in from reference TRBV2 and TRBJ1-2): EPEVTQTPSHQVTQMGQEVILRCVPISNHLYFYWYRQILGQKVEFLVSFYNNEISEKSEIFDDQFSVERPDGSNFTLKIRSTKLEDSAMYFCASREADLYGYTFGSGTRLTVV.

The CDR3: CASSLEGREQYF. CDR3 sequence (DNA): TGTGCCAGCAGCTTGGAGGGGCGCGAGCAGTACTTC. The rearrangement uses TRBV5-6 and TRBJ2-7, with D maybe TRBD1 (5 bases). The CDR3 has 12 residues. V gave up 0 bases and J gave up 6 bases, with 7 bases separating them. Looked up from germline, CDR1 is SGHDT and CDR2 is YYEEEE.

The J gene is TRBJ1-6, the V gene TRBV19; possibly TRBD1 for D (6 bases). Germline V gene data show CDR1 as LNHDA and CDR2 as SQIVND (reference sequence). V lost 7 bases, J lost 10 bases, and 14 bases lay in between. This CDR3 has 13 amino acids. CDR3 bases: TGTGCCAGTAATGATTGGGGGCTGTCACCCCTCCACTTT. Amino acid sequence: CASNDWGLSPLHF.

V and J are TRBV7-8 and TRBJ1-4, with D unresolved. CDR1 SGHVS and CDR2 FQNEAQ come from the germline V gene. The ends were cut back, 7 bases at V and 5 bases at J, with 17 bases in the middle. The CDR3 is 15 residues long. Here the CDR3 reads CASTQWKGANEKLFF. The CDR3 nucleotides read TGTGCCAGCACCCAATGGAAGGGAGCAAATGAAAAACTGTTTTTT.

The V gene is TRBV15, the J gene TRBJ2-5; D is ambiguous. This CDR3 is built from 13 residues. Germline CDR1 LNHNV, CDR2 YYDKDF (reference sequence). V was clipped by 0 bases and J by 4 bases, with 6 bases between them. CDR3 amino acids: CATSRDLLETQYF. DNA for the CDR3: TGTGCCACCAGCAGAGATTTGCTAGAGACCCAGTACTTC.